Included here is one T cell receptor beta chain sequence, with context. The data were taken from a study of monozygotic twins with inflammatory bowel disease. TCRdb reprocessed the 5' RACE reads and keeps a single row for each CDR3 protein, giving no DNA. Found here are tens of thousands of distinct CDR3 sequences; the top ten clones hold around 7.2%. This TCR came from a human donor with ulcerative colitis or Crohn's disease, or a healthy co-twin of an affected twin (not recorded which). Specimen: blood.

This chain's CDR3 is CASSQRGYNTEAFF. This chain uses TRBV3-1 with TRBJ1-1. This CDR3 spans 14 amino acids. Germline V CDR1 and CDR2: LGHDT, YNNKEL (reference sequence).